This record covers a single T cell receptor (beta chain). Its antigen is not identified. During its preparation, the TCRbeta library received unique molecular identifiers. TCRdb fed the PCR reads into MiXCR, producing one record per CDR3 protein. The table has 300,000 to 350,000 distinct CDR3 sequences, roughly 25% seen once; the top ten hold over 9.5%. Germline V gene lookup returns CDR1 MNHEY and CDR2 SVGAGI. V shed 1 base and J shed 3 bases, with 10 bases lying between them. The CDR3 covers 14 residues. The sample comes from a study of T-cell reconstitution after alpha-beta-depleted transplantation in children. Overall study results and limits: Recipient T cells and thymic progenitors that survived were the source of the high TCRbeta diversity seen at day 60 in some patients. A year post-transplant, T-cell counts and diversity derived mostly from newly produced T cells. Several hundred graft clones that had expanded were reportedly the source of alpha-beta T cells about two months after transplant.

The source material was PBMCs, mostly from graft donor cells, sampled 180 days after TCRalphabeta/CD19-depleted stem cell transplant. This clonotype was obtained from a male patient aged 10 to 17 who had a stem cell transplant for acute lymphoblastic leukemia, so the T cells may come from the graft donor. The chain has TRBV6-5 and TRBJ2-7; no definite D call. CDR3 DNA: TGTGCCAGCAGTTACTGGCAGGTGGGCTACGAGCAGTACTTC. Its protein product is CASSYWQVGYEQYF.